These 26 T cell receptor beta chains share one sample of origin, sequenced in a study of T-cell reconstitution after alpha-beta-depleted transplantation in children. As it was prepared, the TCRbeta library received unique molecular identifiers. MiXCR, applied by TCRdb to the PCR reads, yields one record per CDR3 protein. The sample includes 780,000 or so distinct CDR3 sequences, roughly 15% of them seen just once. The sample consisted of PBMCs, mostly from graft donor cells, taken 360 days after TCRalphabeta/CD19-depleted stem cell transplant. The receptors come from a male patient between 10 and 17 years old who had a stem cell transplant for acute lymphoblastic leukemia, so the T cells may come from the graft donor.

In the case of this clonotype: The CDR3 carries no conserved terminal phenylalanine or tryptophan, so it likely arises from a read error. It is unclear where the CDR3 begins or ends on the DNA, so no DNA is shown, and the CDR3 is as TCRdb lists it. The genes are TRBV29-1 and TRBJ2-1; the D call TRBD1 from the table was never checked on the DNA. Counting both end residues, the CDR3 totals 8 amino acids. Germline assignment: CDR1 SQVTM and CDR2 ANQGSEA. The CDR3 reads CSVGTGTC.

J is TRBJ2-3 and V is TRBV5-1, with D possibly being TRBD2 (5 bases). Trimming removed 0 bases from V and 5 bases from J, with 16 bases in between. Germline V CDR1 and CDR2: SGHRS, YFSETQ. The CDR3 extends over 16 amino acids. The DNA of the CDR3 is TGCGCCAGCAGCTTGGTTCCCAGGACCGGGGAAGATACGCAGTATTTT. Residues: CASSLVPRTGEDTQYF.

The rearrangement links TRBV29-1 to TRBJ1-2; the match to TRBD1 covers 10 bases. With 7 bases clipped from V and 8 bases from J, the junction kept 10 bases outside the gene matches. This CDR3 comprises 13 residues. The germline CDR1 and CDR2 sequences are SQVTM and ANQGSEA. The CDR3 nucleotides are TGCAGCGGACGGACAGGGGGGAACTTGGGCTACACCTTC. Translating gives CSGRTGGNLGYTF.

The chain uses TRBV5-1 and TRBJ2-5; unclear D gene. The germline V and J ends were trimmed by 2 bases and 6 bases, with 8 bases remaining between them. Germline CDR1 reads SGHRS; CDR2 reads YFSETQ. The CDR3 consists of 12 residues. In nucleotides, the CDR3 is TGCGCCAGCAGCTTTACGGTTCAGACCCAGTACTTC. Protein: CASSFTVQTQYF.

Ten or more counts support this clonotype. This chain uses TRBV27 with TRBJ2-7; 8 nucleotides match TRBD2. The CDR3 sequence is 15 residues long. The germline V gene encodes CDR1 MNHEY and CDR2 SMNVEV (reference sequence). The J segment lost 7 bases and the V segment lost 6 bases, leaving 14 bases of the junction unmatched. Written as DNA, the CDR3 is TGTGCCAGCAGGCCACTAGCGGTAGGCCAGAAAGAGCAGTACTTC. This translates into CASRPLAVGQKEQYF.

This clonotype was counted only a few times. The CDR3 spells CSVDLWAVTEAFF. In DNA, the CDR3 is TGCAGCGTTGACCTATGGGCGGTCACTGAAGCTTTCTTT. This rearrangement joins TRBV29-1 to TRBJ1-1, with unresolved D. The length of the CDR3 is 13 residues. Trimming took off 3 bases at V and 4 bases at J, with 12 bases between the two ends. Germline CDR1 reads SQVTM; CDR2 reads ANQGSEA. Based on the CDR3 plus reference TRBV29-1 and TRBJ1-1, the full variable domain is SAVISQKPSRDICQRGTSLTIQCQVDSQVTMMFWYRQQPGQSLTLIATANQGSEATYESGFVIDKFPISRPNLTFSTLTVSNMSPEDSSIYLCSVDLWAVTEAFFGQGTRLTVV.

The CDR3 nucleotides are TGTGCCAGCAGTGGCGGGACAGGGGTCCTTGAAAAACTGTTTTTT. Amino acids: CASSGGTGVLEKLFF. This chain joins TRBV27 and TRBJ1-4, with TRBD1 matching over 10 bases. CDR1 MNHEY and CDR2 SMNVEV come from the germline V gene (reference sequence). CDR3 length: 15 amino acids. Losses at the gene ends were 5 bases for V and 7 bases for J; bases not matched to a gene: 7.

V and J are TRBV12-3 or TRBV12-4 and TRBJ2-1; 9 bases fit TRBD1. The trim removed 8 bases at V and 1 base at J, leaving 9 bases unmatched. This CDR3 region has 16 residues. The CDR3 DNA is TGTGCCAGCGCTTCGGGACAGGGCCCATCCTACAATGAGCAGTTCTTC. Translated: CASASGQGPSYNEQFF.

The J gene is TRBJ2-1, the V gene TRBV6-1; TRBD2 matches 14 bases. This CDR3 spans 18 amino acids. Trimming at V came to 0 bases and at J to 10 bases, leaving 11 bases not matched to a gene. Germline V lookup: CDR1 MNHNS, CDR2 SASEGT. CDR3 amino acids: CASSEAPPGLAGVGEQFF. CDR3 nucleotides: TGTGCCAGCAGTGAAGCACCGCCGGGACTAGCGGGAGTTGGGGAGCAGTTCTTC.

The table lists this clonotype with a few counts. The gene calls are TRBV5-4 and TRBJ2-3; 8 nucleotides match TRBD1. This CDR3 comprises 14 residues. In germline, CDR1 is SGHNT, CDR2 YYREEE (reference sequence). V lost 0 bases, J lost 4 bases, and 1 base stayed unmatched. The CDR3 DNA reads TGTGCCAGCAGCTTGGGGGACAGGCCAGATACGCAGTATTTT. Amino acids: CASSLGDRPDTQYF.

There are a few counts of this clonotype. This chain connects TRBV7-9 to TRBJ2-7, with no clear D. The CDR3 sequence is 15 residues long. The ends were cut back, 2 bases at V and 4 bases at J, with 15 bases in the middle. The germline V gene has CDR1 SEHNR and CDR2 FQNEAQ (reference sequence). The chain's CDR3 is CASSLSQSPPYEQYF. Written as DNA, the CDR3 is TGTGCCAGCAGCTTATCCCAGAGTCCCCCTTACGAGCAGTACTTC.

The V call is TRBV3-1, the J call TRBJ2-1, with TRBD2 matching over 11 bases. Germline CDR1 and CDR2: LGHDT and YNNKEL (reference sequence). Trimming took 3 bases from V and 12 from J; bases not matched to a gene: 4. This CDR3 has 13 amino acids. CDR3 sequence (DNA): TGTGCCAGCAGCCAGCCCGGACTAGCGGGGCAGTTCTTC. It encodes CASSQPGLAGQFF.

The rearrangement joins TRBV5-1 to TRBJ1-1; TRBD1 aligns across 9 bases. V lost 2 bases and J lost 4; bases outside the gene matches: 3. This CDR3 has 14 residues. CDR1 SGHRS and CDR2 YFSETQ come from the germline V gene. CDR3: CASSFGQGSTEAFF. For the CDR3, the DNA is TGCGCCAGCAGCTTTGGACAGGGGAGCACTGAAGCTTTCTTT.

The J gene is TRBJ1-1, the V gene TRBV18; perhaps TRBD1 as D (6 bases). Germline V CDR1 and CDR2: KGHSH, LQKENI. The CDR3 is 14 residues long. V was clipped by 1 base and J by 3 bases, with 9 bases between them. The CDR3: CASSPLHRDTEAFF. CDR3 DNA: TGTGCCAGCTCACCACTTCACAGGGACACTGAAGCTTTCTTT.

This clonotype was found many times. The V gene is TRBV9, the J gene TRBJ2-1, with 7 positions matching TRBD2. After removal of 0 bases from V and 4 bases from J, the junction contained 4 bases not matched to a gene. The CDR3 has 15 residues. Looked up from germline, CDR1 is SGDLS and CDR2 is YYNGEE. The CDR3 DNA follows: TGTGCCAGCAGCGTAGTAGGACTAGGGTACAATGAGCAGTTCTTC. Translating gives CASSVVGLGYNEQFF.

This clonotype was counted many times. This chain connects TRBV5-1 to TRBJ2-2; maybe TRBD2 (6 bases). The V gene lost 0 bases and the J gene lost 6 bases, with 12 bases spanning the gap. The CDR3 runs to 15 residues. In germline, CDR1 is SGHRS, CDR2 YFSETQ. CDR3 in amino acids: CASSLEAGRPGELFF. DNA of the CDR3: TGCGCCAGCAGCTTGGAGGCGGGAAGGCCCGGGGAGCTGTTTTTT.

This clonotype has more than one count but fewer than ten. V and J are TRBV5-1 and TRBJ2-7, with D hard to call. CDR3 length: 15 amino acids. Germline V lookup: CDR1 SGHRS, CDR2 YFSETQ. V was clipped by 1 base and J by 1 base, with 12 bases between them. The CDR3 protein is CASSLWVASSYEQYF. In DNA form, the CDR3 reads TGCGCCAGCAGCTTGTGGGTGGCGTCGTCCTACGAGCAGTACTTC.

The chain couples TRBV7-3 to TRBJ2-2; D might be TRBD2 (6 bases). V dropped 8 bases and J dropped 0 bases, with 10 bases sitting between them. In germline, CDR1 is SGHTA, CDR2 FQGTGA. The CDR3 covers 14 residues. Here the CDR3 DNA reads TGTGCCAGCGGCCGGGACTCGAACACCGGGGAGCTGTTTTTT. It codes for CASGRDSNTGELFF.

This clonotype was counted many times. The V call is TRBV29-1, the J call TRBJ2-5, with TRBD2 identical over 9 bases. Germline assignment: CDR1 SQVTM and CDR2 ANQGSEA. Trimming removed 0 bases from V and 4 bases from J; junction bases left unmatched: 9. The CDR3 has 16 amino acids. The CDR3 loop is CSVEDGAGGPRETQYF. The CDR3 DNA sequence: TGCAGCGTTGAAGATGGGGCGGGAGGGCCGAGAGAGACCCAGTACTTC. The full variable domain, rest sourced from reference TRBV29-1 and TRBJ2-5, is SAVISQKPSRDICQRGTSLTIQCQVDSQVTMMFWYRQQPGQSLTLIATANQGSEATYESGFVIDKFPISRPNLTFSTLTVSNMSPEDSSIYLCSVEDGAGGPRETQYFGPGTRLLVL.

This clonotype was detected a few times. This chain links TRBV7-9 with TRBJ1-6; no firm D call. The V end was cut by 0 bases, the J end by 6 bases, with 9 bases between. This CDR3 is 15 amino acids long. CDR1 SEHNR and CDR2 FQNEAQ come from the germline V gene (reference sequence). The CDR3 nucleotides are TGTGCCAGCAGCTTAGCGTCTACTTCTAATTCACCCCTCCACTTT. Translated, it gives CASSLASTSNSPLHF.

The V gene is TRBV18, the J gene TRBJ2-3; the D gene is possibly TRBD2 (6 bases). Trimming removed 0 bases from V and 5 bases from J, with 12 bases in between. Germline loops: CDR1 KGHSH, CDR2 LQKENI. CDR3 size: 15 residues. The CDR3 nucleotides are TGTGCCAGCTCACCACCGAGCGGGTTCCGAGATACGCAGTATTTT. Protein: CASSPPSGFRDTQYF.

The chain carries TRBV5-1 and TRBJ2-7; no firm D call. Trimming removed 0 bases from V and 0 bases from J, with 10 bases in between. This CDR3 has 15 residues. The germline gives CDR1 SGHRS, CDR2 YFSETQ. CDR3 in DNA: TGCGCCAGCAGCTTGGAGGTCAGGAACTCCTACGAGCAGTACTTC. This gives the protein CASSLEVRNSYEQYF.

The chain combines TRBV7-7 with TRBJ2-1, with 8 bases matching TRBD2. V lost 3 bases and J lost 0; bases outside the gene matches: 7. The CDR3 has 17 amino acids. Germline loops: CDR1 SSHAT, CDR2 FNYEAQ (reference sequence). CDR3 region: CASSLRSGVSSYNEQFF. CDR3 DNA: TGTGCCAGCAGCTTGCGTAGCGGGGTCAGCTCCTACAATGAGCAGTTCTTC.

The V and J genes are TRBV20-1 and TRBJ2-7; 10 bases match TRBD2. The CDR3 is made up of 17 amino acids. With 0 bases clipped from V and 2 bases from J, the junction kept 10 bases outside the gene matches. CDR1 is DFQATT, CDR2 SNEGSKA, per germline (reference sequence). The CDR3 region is CSARDTLRAGGTYEQYF. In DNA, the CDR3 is TGCAGTGCTAGAGATACTCTCCGAGCGGGAGGGACCTACGAGCAGTACTTC.

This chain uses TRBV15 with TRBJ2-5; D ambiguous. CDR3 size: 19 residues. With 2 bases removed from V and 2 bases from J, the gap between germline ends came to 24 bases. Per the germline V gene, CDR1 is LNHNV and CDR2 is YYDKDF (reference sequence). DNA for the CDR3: TGTGCCACCAGCAGACCCCCCGTTCCCTCCCCTCTGGGGCAAGAGACCCAGTACTTC. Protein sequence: CATSRPPVPSPLGQETQYF.

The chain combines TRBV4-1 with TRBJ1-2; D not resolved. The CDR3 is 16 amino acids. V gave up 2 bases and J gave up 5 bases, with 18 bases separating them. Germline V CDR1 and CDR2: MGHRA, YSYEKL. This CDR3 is CASSQRGDRLLYGYTF. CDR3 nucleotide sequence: TGCGCCAGCAGCCAAAGAGGCGATCGGTTGCTGTATGGCTACACCTTC.